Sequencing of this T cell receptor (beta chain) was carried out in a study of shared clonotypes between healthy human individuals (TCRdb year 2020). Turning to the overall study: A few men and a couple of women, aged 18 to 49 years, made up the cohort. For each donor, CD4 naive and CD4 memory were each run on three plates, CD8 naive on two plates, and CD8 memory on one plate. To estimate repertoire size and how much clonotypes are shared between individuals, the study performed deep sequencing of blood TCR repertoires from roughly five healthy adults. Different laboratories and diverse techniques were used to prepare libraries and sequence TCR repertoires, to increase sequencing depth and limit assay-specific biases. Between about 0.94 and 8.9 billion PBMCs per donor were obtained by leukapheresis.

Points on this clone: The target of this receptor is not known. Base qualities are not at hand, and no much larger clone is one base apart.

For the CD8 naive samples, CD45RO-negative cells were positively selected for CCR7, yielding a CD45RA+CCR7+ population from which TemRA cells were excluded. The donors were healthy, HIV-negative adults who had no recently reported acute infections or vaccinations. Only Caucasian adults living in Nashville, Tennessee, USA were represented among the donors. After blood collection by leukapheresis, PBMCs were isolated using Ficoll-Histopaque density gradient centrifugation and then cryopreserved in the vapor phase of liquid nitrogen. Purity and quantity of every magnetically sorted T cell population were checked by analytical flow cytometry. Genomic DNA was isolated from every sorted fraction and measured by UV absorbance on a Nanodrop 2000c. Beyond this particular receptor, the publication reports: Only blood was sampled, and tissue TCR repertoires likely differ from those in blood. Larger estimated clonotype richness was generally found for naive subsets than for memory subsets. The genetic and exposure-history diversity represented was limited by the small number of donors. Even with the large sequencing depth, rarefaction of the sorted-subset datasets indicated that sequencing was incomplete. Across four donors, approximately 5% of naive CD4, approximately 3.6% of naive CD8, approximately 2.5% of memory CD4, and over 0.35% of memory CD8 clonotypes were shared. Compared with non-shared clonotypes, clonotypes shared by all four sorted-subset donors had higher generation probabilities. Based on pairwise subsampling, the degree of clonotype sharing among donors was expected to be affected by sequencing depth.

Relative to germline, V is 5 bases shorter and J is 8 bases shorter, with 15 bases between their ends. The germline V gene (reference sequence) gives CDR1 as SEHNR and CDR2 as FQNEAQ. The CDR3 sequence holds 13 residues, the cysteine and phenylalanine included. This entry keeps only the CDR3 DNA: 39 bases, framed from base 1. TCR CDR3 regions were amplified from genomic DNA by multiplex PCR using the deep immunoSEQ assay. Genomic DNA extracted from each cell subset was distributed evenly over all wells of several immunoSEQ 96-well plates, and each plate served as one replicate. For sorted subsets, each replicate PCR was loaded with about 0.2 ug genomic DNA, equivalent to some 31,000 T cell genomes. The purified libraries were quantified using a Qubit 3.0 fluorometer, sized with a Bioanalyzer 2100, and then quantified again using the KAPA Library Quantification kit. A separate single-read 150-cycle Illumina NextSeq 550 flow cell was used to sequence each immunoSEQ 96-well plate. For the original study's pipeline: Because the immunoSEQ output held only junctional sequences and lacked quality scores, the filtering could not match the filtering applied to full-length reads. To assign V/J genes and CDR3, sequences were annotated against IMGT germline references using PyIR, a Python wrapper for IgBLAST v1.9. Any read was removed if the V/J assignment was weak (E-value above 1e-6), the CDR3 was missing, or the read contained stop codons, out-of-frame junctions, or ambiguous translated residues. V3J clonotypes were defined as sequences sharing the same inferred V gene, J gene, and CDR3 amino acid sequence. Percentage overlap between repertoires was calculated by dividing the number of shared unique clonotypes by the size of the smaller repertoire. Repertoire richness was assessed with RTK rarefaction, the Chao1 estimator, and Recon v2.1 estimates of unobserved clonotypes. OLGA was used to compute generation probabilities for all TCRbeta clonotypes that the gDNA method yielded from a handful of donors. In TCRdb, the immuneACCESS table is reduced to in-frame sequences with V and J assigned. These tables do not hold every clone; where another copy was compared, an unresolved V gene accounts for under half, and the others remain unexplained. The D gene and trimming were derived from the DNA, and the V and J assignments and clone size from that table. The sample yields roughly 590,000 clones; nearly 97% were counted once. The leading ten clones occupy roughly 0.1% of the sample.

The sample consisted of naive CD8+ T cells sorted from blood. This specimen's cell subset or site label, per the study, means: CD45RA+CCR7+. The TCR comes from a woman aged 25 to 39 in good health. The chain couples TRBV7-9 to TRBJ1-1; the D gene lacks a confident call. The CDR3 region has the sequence CASSLGRILEAFF. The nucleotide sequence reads TGTGCCAGCAGCCTGGGGAGGATTCTCGAAGCTTTCTTT.